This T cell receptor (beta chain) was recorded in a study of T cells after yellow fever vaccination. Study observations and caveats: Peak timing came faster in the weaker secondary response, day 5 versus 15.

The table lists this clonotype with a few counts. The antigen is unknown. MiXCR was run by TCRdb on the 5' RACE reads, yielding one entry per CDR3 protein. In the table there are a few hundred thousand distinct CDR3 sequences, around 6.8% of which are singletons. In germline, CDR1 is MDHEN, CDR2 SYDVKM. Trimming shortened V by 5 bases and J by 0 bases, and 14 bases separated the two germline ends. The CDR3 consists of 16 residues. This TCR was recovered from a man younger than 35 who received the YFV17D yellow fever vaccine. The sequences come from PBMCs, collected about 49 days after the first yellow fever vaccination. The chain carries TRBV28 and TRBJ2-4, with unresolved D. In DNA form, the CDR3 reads TGTGCCAGCAGTCCACAACAGCTTATAGCCAAAAACATTCAGTACTTC. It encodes CASSPQQLIAKNIQYF.